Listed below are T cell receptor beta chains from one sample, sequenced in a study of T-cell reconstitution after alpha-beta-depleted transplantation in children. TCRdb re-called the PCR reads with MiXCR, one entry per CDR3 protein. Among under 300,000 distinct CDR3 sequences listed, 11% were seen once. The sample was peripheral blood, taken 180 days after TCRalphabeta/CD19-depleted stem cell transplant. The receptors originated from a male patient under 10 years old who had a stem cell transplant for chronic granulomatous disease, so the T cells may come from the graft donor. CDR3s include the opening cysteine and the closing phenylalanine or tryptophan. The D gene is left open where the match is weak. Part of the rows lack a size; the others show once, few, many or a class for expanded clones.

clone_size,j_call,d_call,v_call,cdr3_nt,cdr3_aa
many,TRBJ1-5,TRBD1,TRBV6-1,TGTGCCAGCAGACGAAACCGACAGGGTTCGGGAAATCAGCCCCAGCATTTT,CASRRNRQGSGNQPQHF
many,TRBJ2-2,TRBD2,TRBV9,TGTGCCAGCAGCGTACTTGGGAGCGGGAACAACACCGGGGAGCTGTTTTTT,CASSVLGSGNNTGELFF
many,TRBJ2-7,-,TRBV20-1,TGCAGTGCCAAGGTCCCCTACGAGCAGTACTTC,CSAKVPYEQYF
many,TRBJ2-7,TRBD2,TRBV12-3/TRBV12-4,TGTGCCAGCGCCACTAGCGACATCGGCGAGCAGTACTTC,CASATSDIGEQYF
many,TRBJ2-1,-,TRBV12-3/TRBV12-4,TGTGCCACCGGAGGGAGGATACGAAACAATGAGCAGTTCTTC,CATGGRIRNNEQFF
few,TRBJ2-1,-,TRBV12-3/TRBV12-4,TGTGCCAGCAGTTTCATAGGGGGAAAAAACAATGAGCAGTTCTTC,CASSFIGGKNNEQFF
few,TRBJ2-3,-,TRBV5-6,TGTGCCAGCAGTCTGGGAGGAGCTCCCACAGATACGCAGTATTTT,CASSLGGAPTDTQYF
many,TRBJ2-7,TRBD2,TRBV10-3,TGTGCCATCAGTGAGCGGGGGACTAGCGGGGGCTCCTACGAGCAGTACTTC,CAISERGTSGGSYEQYF
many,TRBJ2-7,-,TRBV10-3,TGTGCCATCAGTGGGGGTTACGAGCAGTACTTC,CAISGGYEQYF
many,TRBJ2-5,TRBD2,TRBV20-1,TGCAGTGCTCGGAAAGCGGGAGGGTACCAAGAGACCCAGTACTTC,CSARKAGGYQETQYF
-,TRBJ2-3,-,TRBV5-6,TGTGCCAGCAGCACACAGATTTCCTACGGGATACCTACAAGCACAGATACGCAGTATTTT,CASSTQISYGIPTSTDTQYF
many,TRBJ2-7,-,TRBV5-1,TGCGCCAGCAGACCAGGGGACTCCTACGAGCAGTACTTC,CASRPGDSYEQYF
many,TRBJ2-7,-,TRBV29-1,TGCAGCCCCCCTGGGGAGAGCTCCTACGAGCAGTACTTC,CSPPGESSYEQYF
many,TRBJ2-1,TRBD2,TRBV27,TGTGCCAGCAGTTTTTTGGCGGGAGGAGCCCCCAATGAGCAGTTCTTC,CASSFLAGGAPNEQFF
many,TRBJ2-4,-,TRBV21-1,TGTGCCAGCAGCGGACAGCTAGCCAAAAACATTCAGTACTTC,CASSGQLAKNIQYF
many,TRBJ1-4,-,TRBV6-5,TGTGCCAGCAGTTCAGGGGCAACTAATGAAAAACTGTTTTTT,CASSSGATNEKLFF
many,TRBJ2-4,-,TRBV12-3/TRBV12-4,TGTGCCAGCAGCACTGAATGGGTAACCAAAAACATTCAGTACTTC,CASSTEWVTKNIQYF
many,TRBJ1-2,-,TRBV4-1,TGCGCCAGCAGCCAACCGACAGGCTATGGCTACACCTTC,CASSQPTGYGYTF
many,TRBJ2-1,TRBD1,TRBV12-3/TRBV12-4,TGTGCCAGCAGCGGACAGGTTTACAATGAGCAGTTCTTC,CASSGQVYNEQFF
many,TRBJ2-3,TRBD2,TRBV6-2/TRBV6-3,TGTGCCAGCAGTTTCACCGGACTAGCGTCAGATACGCAGTATTTT,CASSFTGLASDTQYF
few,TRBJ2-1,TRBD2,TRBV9,TGTGCCAGCAGCGTAGCTACAGGGCCGGGACTAGCGGGCCTCTACAATGAGCAGTTCTTC,CASSVATGPGLAGLYNEQFF
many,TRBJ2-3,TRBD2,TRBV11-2,TGTGCCAGCAGCTTAGACCCGGGACTAGCATTTGCAGATACGCAGTATTTT,CASSLDPGLAFADTQYF
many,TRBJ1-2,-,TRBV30,TGTGCCTGGAGTCCGACTCCCGGCCCCTATGGCTACACCTTC,CAWSPTPGPYGYTF
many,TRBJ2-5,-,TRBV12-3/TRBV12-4,TGTGCCAGCAGTGTTAGAGTGGAGACCCAGTACTTC,CASSVRVETQYF
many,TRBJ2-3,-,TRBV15,TGTGCCACCAGCAGAGTCCCCACAGATACGCAGTATTTT,CATSRVPTDTQYF
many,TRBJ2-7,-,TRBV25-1,TGTGCCAGCAGCGGAGGCTACGAGCAGTACTTC,CASSGGYEQYF
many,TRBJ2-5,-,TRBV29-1,TGCAGCGCCGGACGGGACATCCAAGAGACCCAGTACTTC,CSAGRDIQETQYF
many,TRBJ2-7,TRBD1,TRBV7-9,TGTGCCAGCACCCAAATTGACCCTGGGACAGGCGCCGAGCAGTACTTC,CASTQIDPGTGAEQYF
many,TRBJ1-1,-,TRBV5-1,TGCGCCAGCAGCTCTGGTATTACTGAAGCTTTCTTT,CASSSGITEAFF
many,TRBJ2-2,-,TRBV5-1,TGCGCCAGCAGCACCCACATAGGCACCGGGGAGCTGTTTTTT,CASSTHIGTGELFF
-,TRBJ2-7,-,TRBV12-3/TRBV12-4,TGTGCCAGCAGGGGGTGGGGGGACTCCTACGAGCAGTACTTC,CASRGWGDSYEQYF
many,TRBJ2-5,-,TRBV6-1,TGTGCCAGCAGCGGGACGATAGGAGAGACCCAGTACTTC,CASSGTIGETQYF
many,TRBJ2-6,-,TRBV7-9,TGTGCCAGCAGCGGTTACCCCCAGGGGCCTGGGGCCAACGTCCTGACTTTC,CASSGYPQGPGANVLTF
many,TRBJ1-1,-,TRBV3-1,TGTGCCAGCAGCCAACGGGGGACGGGGAACACTGAAGCTTTCTTT,CASSQRGTGNTEAFF
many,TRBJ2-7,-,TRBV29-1,TGCAGCGTTGAAGATCCTTCAGCCACCTACGAGCAGTACTTC,CSVEDPSATYEQYF
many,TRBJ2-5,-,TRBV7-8,TGTGCCAGCAGCTCGACGACGGTGGAGATGGCCCAGTACTTC,CASSSTTVEMAQYF
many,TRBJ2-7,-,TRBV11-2,TGTGCCAGCAGCTTAGGTACCGGGACTCTCAACTTC,CASSLGTGTLNF
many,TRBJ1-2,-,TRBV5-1,TGCGCCAGCAGCGTGGACCTTAACTATGGCTACACCTTC,CASSVDLNYGYTF
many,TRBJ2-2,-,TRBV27,TGTGCCAGCAGTTTAGACCCAATCCTCAGATACAACACCGGGGAGCTGTTTTTT,CASSLDPILRYNTGELFF
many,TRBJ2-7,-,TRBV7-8,TGTGCCAGCAGCATCCACTACGAGCAGTACTTC,CASSIHYEQYF
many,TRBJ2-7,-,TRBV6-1,TGTGCGGCCGGAACCTCCTACGAGCAGTACTTC,CAAGTSYEQYF
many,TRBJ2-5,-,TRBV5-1,TGCGCCAGCAGCTTGGCTTTGGCGGAGGAGACCCAGTACTTC,CASSLALAEETQYF